One sample yielded the 8 T cell receptor beta chains listed below, sequenced in a study of blood T cells in healthy people across ages. A sample-barcoded 5' primer and a J-beta primer mix were used in a second PCR of roughly 7 to 11 cycles. TCRdb re-derived calls from the 5' RACE reads in MiXCR, one entry per CDR3 protein. The profile shows hundreds of thousands of distinct CDR3 sequences, around 30% of them singletons. Input material: blood. These TCRs come from a woman older than 75 in good health.

The V gene is TRBV12-3 or TRBV12-4, the J gene TRBJ2-5; TRBD2 agrees at 11 bases. The trim removed 5 bases at V and 11 bases at J, leaving 13 bases unmatched. The CDR3 loop spans 15 amino acids. The CDR3: CASSTLAGGNNEQYF. As DNA, the CDR3 is TGTGCCAGCAGTACGCTAGCGGGGGGCAACAATGAGCAGTACTTC.

The chain links TRBV12-3 or TRBV12-4 to TRBJ2-3; TRBD2 matches at 8 bases. CDR3 length equals 15 residues. The V gene end was trimmed by 4 bases and the J gene end by 6 bases; junction bases not matched to a gene: 9. The CDR3 sequence: CASSSTSVGADTQYF. In nucleotides, the CDR3 is TGTGCCAGCAGTTCGACTAGCGTGGGGGCCGATACGCAGTATTTT.

For this clonotype: A much more abundant neighbour one base away suggests this may be a read error. This CDR3 is missing its conserved last phenylalanine or tryptophan, likely due to a read error. The J gene is TRBJ2-7, the V gene TRBV20-1, with D perhaps given as TRBD1 or TRBD2 (5 bases each). Germline values: CDR1 DFQATT, CDR2 SNEGSKA (reference sequence). V gave up 6 bases and J gave up 3 bases, with 12 bases separating them. CDR3 length: 12 amino acids. CDR3: CSARDPNYEQYC. The CDR3 DNA reads as TGCAGTGCCCGGGACCCAAACTACGAGCAGTACTGC.

This rearrangement joins TRBV12-3 or TRBV12-4 to TRBJ2-1; the match to TRBD2 covers 9 bases. The CDR3 is 16 residues long. V shed 6 bases, J shed 4 bases, and the junction held 10 bases outside the gene matches. CDR3 amino acids: CASRHGGGAGYNEQFF. The CDR3 DNA reads TGTGCCAGCAGACACGGCGGGGGGGCGGGGTACAATGAGCAGTTCTTC.

The chain couples TRBV12-3 or TRBV12-4 to TRBJ2-3; TRBD1 matches at 7 bases. There are 14 residues in the CDR3. Trimming at V came to 8 bases and at J to 5 bases, leaving 10 bases not matched to a gene. The CDR3 here is CASLPDRAKDTQYF. CDR3 nucleotides: TGTGCCAGCCTCCCCGACAGGGCAAAAGATACGCAGTATTTT.

This chain joins TRBV20-1 and TRBJ2-3; the D gene is possibly TRBD2 (5 bases). CDR1 and CDR2 from the germline V gene are DFQATT and SNEGSKA (reference sequence). CDR3 length: 15 amino acids. V shed 2 bases and J shed 2 bases, with 14 bases lying between them. The CDR3 nucleotides read TGCAGTGCTAGAAGAGGGTCTGGGCTCACAGATACGCAGTATTTT. It is translated as CSARRGSGLTDTQYF.

About this clonotype itself: A read error may account for a junction end that differs from germline. The CDR3, as DNA: TGCCCCAGCAGCTGGCGGGACGGTGGTGAAAAACTGTTTTTT. It translates to CPSSWRDGGEKLFF. The genes are TRBV5-1 and TRBJ1-4, with D maybe TRBD1 (5 bases). The germline gives CDR1 SGHRS, CDR2 YFSETQ. The CDR3 loop spans 14 amino acids.

A word on this clonotype: This sequence may be a read error, since a much larger clone differs from it by one base. The V and J genes are TRBV29-1 and TRBJ1-2, with D hard to call. Trimming removed 7 bases at V and 3 bases at J, with 18 bases between. Germline values: CDR1 SQVTM, CDR2 ANQGSEA. The CDR3 spans 14 residues. The DNA of the CDR3 is TGCAGCGCCCATAAAGCCGCCCAAGACTATGGCTACACCTTC. Translated: CSAHKAAQDYGYTF.